This T cell receptor (beta chain) was recovered during a study of shared clonotypes between healthy human individuals. Study-level findings and limits: Apart from blood, nothing was sampled; tissue repertoires likely differ. Shared clonotypes: 4.5% to 5% naive CD4, about 4% naive CD8, over 2% memory CD4, over 0.3% memory CD8.

As to this clone: Its target is not known.

Trimming pared 6 bases from V and 7 bases from J, leaving 18 bases between. Germline CDR1 is MNHEY and CDR2 is SVGAGI. This CDR3 region has 15 residues. Nashville, Tennessee was home to all donors, who were Caucasian adults. Sequencing used immunoSEQ multiplex PCR; TCRdb keeps in-frame clones, though not all of them. There are about 2.4 million clones in the sample; approximately 93% occur only once, and about 0.38% lies in the top ten. The TCR comes from a man aged 18-30 years in good health. Some clones in this sample may be carry-over from other donors' samples. Sequencing was performed on naive CD4+ T cells from PBMCs. Indicated subset: CD45RA+ positively selected. The chain recombines TRBV6-5 with TRBJ2-2; possibly TRBD2 for D (5 bases). The CDR3: CASRPRELEDGELFF. Here the CDR3 DNA reads TGTGCCAGCAGACCGAGAGAGCTGGAGGACGGGGAGCTGTTTTTT.